This T cell receptor beta chain appears in the sequencing data of a study of blood T cells in healthy people across ages. The CDR3 has 13 amino acids. Germline assignment: CDR1 SEHNR and CDR2 FQNEAQ (reference sequence). The second PCR ran roughly 7 to 12 cycles with a sample-barcoded 5' primer and J-beta primers. TCRdb passed the 5' RACE reads through MiXCR, listing each CDR3 protein once. The table includes 1.5 million or so distinct CDR3 sequences, under 55% detected once. For this clonotype: A read error may account for a junction end that differs from germline.

The chain uses TRBV7-9 and TRBJ1-1; no clear D gene. The sequenced sample was blood. The receptor was derived from a woman aged 18 to 35 in good health. The CDR3 coding sequence is TGTGCCTGCAGCCTCGCTCAGAGCACTGAAGCTTTCTTT. Protein: CACSLAQSTEAFF.